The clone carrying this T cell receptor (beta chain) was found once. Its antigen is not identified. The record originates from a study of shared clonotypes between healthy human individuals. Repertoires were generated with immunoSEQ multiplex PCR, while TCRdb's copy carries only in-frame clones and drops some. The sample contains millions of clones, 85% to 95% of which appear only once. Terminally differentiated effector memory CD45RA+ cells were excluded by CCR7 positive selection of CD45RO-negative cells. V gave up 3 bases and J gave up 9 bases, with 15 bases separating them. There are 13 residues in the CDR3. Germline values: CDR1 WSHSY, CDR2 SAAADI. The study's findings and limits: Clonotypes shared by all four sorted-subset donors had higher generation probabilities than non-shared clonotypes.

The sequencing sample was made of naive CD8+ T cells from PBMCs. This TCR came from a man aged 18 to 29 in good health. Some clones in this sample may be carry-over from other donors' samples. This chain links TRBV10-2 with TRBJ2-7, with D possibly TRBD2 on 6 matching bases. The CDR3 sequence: CASSDGRGERQYF. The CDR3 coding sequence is TGCGCCAGCAGTGACGGGAGAGGGGAACGGCAGTACTTC.